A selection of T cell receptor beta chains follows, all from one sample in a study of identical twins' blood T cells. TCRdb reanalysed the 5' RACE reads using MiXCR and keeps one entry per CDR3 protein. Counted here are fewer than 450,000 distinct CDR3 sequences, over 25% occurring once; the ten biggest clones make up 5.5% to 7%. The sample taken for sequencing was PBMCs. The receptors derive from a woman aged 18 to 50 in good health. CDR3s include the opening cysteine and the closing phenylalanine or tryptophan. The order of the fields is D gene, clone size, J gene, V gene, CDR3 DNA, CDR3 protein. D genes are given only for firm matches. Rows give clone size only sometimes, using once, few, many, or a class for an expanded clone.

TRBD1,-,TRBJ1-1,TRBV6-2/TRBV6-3,TGTGCCAGCAGTTACTCGCGTCGGGACAGAAGTGGCACTGAAGCTTTCTTT,CASSYSRRDRSGTEAFF
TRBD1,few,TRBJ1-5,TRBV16,TGTGCCAGCAGCCAATCGAGACAGGGGATCAATCAGCCCCAGCATTTT,CASSQSRQGINQPQHF
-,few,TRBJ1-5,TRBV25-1,TGTGCCAGCAGTGGTGCGGGATGGCAGCCCCAGCATTTT,CASSGAGWQPQHF
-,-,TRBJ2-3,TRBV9,TGTGCCAGCAGCGTTACAGGGCGCCCAGATACGCAGTATTTT,CASSVTGRPDTQYF
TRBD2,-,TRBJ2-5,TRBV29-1,TGCAGCGTGGGACTAGCGGGAGAAGAGACCCAGTACTTC,CSVGLAGEETQYF
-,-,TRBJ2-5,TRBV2,TGTGCCAGCCGACCCCGCCCGGTGCTGCGGAAGCAAGAGACCCAGTACTTC,CASRPRPVLRKQETQYF
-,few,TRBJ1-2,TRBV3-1,TGTGCCAGCAGTCACAGGGTGGACTATGGCTACACCTTC,CASSHRVDYGYTF
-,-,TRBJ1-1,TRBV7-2,TGTGCCAGCAGCCGGGAACCGGACGGACTCATGAACACTGAAGCTTTCTTT,CASSREPDGLMNTEAFF
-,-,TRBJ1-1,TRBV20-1,TGCAGTGCTAGATCCCGGGACGGACTACGGAACACTGAAGCTTTCTTT,CSARSRDGLRNTEAFF
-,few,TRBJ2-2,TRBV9,TGTGCCAGCAGCGTGCTACTCGGGAACACCGGGGAGCTGTTTTTT,CASSVLLGNTGELFF
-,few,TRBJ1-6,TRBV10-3,TGTGCCATCAGTGAGCGACAGAATTCACCCCTCCACTTT,CAISERQNSPLHF
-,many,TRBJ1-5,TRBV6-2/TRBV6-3,TGTGCCAGCAGTTATCTCTCGGGTTGGCAGCCCCAGCATTTT,CASSYLSGWQPQHF
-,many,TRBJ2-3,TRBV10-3,TGTGCCATCAGGACCGGGGCGAGCACAGATACGCAGTATTTT,CAIRTGASTDTQYF
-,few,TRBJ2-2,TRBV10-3,TGTGCCATCCAGGGGGGGGCCGGCACCGGGGAGCTGTTTTTT,CAIQGGAGTGELFF
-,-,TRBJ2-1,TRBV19,TGTGCCAGTAGTATATGGAGCGAGCAGTTCTTC,CASSIWSEQFF
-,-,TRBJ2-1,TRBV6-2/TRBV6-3,TGTGCCAGCAGTTTCGCTTGGAATGAGCAGTTCTTC,CASSFAWNEQFF
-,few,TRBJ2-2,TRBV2,TGTGCCAGCAGAGCGACAGCGAACACCGGGGAGCTGTTTTTT,CASRATANTGELFF
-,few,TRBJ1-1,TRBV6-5,TGTGCCAGCAGTTACCGTGAGGCATTTTCAGAAGCCTTCTTT,CASSYREAFSEAFF
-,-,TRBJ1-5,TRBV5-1,TGCGCCATCAGCTTGGATGGCAGTCCTAGCAATCAGCCCCAGCATTTT,CAISLDGSPSNQPQHF
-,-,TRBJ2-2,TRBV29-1,TGCAGCGTTGAAGGAGGGGCCCTCGCCACCGGGGAGCTGTTTTTT,CSVEGGALATGELFF
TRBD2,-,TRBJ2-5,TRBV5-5,TGTGCCAGCAGCACGACCGGGACTAACCAAGAGACCCAGTACTTC,CASSTTGTNQETQYF
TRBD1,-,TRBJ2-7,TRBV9,TGTGCCAGCAGCGCGGGACAGTATAATCTGTACTTC,CASSAGQYNLYF
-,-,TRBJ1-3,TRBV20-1,TGCAGTGCTACTAAACAGTACTCTGGAAACACCATATATTTT,CSATKQYSGNTIYF
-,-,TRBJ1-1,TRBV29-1,TGCAGCGCCCATGAAGCTTTGTTT,CSAHEALF
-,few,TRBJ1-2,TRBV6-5,TGTGCCAGCAGTTACTCTGGGAAAGCTAACTATGGCTACACCTTC,CASSYSGKANYGYTF
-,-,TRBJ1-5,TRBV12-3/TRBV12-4,TGTGCCAGCAGGGTATCTAGCAATCAGCCCCAGCATTTT,CASRVSSNQPQHF
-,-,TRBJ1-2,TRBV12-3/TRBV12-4,TGTGCCAGCAGCCCAGACATCCCCTACTATGGCTACACCTTC,CASSPDIPYYGYTF
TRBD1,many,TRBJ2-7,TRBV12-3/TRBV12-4,TGTGCCAGCAGTTTATGGGACAGGGTCTACGAGCAGTACTTC,CASSLWDRVYEQYF
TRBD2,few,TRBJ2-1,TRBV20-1,TGCAGTGCCACCCAATGGGGGGGGAATGAGCAGTTCTTC,CSATQWGGNEQFF
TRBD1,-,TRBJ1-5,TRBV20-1,TGCAGTGCACTCGACAGGGGAGGCAATCAGCCCCAGCATTTT,CSALDRGGNQPQHF
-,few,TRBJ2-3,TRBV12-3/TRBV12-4,TGTGCCAGCAGTCGGGAGCTCACAGATACGCAGTATTTT,CASSRELTDTQYF
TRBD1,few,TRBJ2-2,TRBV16,TGTGCCAGCAGCCATGGGACAGGGCTACGACTGTTTTTT,CASSHGTGLRLFF
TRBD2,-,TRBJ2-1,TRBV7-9,TGTGCCAGCACCCTTACGGCTAGCGGTAACAATGAGCAGTTCTTC,CASTLTASGNNEQFF
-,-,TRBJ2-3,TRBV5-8,TGTGCCAGCAGCTTGGTTGGGGTAACAGATACGCAGTATTTT,CASSLVGVTDTQYF
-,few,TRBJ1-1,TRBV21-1,TGTGCCAGCAGCAAAGCGCGGGACAAGAACACTGAAGCTTTCTTT,CASSKARDKNTEAFF
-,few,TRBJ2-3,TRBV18,TGTGCCAGCTCACCGCCTCCGACAGTTCCTAGCACAGATACGCAGTATTTT,CASSPPPTVPSTDTQYF
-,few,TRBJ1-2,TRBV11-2,TGTGCCAGCAGCTTAACCCGTTTGGCCCATGGCTACACCTTC,CASSLTRLAHGYTF
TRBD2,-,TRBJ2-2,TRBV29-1,TGCAGCGTTGAACTCGCGGGAGGGCCCGCGAACACCGGGGAGCTGTTTTTT,CSVELAGGPANTGELFF
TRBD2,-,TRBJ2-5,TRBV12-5,TGTGCTAGTGGTCTCCGGATAGCGGGGGTACAAGAGACCCAGTACTTC,CASGLRIAGVQETQYF
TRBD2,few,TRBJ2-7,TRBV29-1,TGCAGCGTTGAAAACAGCGGGGACGAGCAGTACTTC,CSVENSGDEQYF
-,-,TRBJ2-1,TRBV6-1,TGTGCCAGCAGTGAAGCGCATGGGTATGAGCAGTTCTTC,CASSEAHGYEQFF
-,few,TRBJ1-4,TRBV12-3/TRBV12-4,TGTGCCAGCGGCTTAGAGGTTTCTAATGAAAAACTGTTTTTT,CASGLEVSNEKLFF
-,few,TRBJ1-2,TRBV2,TGTGCCAGCAGCCGCACGTGGAGAGGAGGGGACTATGGCTACACCTTC,CASSRTWRGGDYGYTF
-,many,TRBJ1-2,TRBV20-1,TGCAGTGCTAGAGATGGGGCCCTAAGAGGCTACACCTTC,CSARDGALRGYTF
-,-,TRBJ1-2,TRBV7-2,TGTGCCAGCAGCTCAGACCAATCAGGGGTTGGCTACACCTTC,CASSSDQSGVGYTF